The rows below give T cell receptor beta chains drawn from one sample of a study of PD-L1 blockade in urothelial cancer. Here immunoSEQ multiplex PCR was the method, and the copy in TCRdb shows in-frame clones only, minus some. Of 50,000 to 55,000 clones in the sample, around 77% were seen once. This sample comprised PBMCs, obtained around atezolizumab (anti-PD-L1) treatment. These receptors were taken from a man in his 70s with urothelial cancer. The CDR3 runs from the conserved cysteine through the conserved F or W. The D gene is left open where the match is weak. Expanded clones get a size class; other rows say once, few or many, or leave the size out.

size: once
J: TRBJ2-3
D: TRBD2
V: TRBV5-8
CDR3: CASSRRPAGGLDTQYF
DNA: TGTGCCAGCAGCCGACGACCGGCGGGGGGGTTAGATACGCAGTATTTT

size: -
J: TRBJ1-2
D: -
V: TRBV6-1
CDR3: CASSERHDGYTF
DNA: TGTGCCAGCAGTGAACGACACGATGGCTACACCTTC

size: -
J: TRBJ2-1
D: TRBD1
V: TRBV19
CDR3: CASRPQGAYNEQFF
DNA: TGTGCCAGTAGACCACAGGGGGCCTACAATGAGCAGTTCTTC

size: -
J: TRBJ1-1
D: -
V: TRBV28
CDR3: CASSLMGAAGPNTEAFF
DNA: TGTGCCAGCAGTTTAATGGGGGCAGCGGGACCGAACACTGAAGCTTTCTTT

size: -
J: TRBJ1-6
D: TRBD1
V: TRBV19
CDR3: CASSLRQGNSPLHF
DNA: TGTGCCAGTAGTCTCCGACAGGGGAATTCACCCCTCCACTTT

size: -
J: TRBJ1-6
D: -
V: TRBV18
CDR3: CASSINGRANSPLHF
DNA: TGTGCCAGCTCCATAAATGGCAGGGCCAATTCACCCCTCCACTTT

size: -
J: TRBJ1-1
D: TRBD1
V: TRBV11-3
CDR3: CASSARTGNPNTEAFF
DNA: TGTGCCAGCAGCGCTCGGACAGGGAATCCTAACACTGAAGCTTTCTTT

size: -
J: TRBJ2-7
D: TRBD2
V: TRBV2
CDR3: CASSEGLAGHSYEQYF
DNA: TGTGCCAGCAGTGAAGGGCTAGCGGGACACTCCTACGAGCAGTACTTC

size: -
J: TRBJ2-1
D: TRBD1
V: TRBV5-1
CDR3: CASSLGQGADEQFF
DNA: TGCGCCAGCAGCCTGGGACAGGGGGCGGATGAGCAGTTCTTC

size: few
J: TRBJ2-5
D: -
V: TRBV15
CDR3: CATSRDSGETQYF
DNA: TGTGCCACCAGCAGAGATTCCGGAGAGACCCAGTACTTC

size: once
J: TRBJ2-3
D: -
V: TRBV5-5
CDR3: CASSLVLARDTQYF
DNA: TGTGCCAGCAGCTTGGTCCTAGCGAGAGATACGCAGTATTTT

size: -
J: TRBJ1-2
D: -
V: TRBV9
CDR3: CASSVEGRGRGYGYTF
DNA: TGTGCCAGCAGCGTAGAGGGGCGGGGGCGAGGCTATGGCTACACCTTC

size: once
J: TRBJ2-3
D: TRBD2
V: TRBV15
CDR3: CATSRDGQRGGTDTQYF
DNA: TGTGCCACCAGCAGAGATGGGCAGCGGGGGGGCACAGATACGCAGTATTTT

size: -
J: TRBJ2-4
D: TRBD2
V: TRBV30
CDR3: CAWSVMLRREGRVGKNIQYF
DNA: TGTGCCTGGAGTGTAATGCTGAGGCGGGAGGGCCGCGTAGGCAAAAACATTCAGTACTTC

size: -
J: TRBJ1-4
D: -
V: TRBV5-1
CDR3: CASSLSGQGSEKLFF
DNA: TGCGCCAGCAGCTTAAGCGGGCAGGGTTCCGAAAAACTGTTTTTT

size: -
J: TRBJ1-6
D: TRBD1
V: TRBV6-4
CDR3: CASSSDRDSQTF
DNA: TGTGCCAGCAGCTCTGACCGGGACAGCCAAACCTTT

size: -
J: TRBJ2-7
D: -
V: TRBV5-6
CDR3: CASSDRDFVYEQYF
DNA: TGTGCCAGCAGCGATCGGGACTTTGTCTACGAGCAGTACTTC